This T cell receptor beta chain was identified in a study of T-cell reconstitution after alpha-beta-depleted transplantation in children. Using unique molecular identifiers, the investigators prepared the TCRbeta library. TCRdb recomputed calls from the PCR reads with MiXCR, one row per CDR3 protein. This table has just under 350,000 distinct CDR3 sequences, roughly 16% appearing once. In its sample, this clonotype was seen a few times. Trimming shortened V by 3 bases and J by 5 bases, and 19 bases separated the two germline ends. The CDR3 loop spans 16 amino acids. The TCR sequence derives from a male patient aged 2-10 years who had a stem cell transplant for acute lymphoblastic leukemia, so the T cells may come from the graft donor. The sample here was PBMCs, mostly from graft donor cells, taken 360 days after TCRalphabeta/CD19-depleted stem cell transplant. The chain employs TRBV12-3 or TRBV12-4 and TRBJ2-5; D unclear. CDR3 nucleotide sequence: TGTGCCAGCAGTTTCACGGCAGGTTTGTTCTCGGAGACCCAGTACTTC. This gives the protein CASSFTAGLFSETQYF.